This TCR beta chain was retrieved from a study of CD8+ T cells in alopecia areata. Study-wide context: Once tofacitinib had been taken for 6 to 18 months, 6 months off drug followed. Study findings and constraints: Lesional scalp displayed greater clonality than normal scalp, most notably in alopecia totalis/universalis.

CDR3 size: 13 residues. Trimming stripped 5 bases from V and 6 bases from J, with 11 bases between. Germline assignment: CDR1 SGHTA and CDR2 FQGNSA. The treatment was: oral pan-JAK inhibitor, 5-10 mg twice daily. PBMC-derived CD4+ and CD8+ T cells were sorted. About this clone itself: Its target is not known.

cDNA reverse transcribed from extracted RNA served as the sequencing template. Using immunoSEQ multiplex PCR, the repertoire was profiled, and TCRdb retains in-frame clones only, with some absent. Of 100,000 to 150,000 clones in the sample, 61% were seen once. The clonotype originates from a human donor with alopecia areata. The V and J genes are TRBV7-2 and TRBJ2-1; D possibly corresponds to TRBD1 (5 bases). Source: CD4+ T cells sorted from blood, taken at week 4, from a patient treated with tofacitinib. The DNA of the CDR3 is TGTGCCAGCAGCCTTAGGGGCGGCAATGAGCAGTTCTTC. This codes for CASSLRGGNEQFF. The whole variable domain, remainder taken from reference TRBV7-2 and TRBJ2-1, is GAGVSQSPSNKVTEKGKDVELRCDPISGHTALYWYRQSLGQGLEFLIYFQGNSAPDKSGLPSDRFSAERTGGSVSTLTIQRTQQEDSAVYLCASSLRGGNEQFFGPGTRLTVL.